This T cell receptor (beta chain) derives from a study of shared clonotypes between healthy human individuals. The method was immunoSEQ multiplex PCR; TCRdb's version includes in-frame clones alone and lacks a portion of them. This sample has around 700,000 clones, with approximately 79% found just once. V was cut by 1 base and J by 0 bases, with 6 bases left in between. The CDR3 loop spans 15 amino acids. Germline-derived CDR1 and CDR2 are MGHRA and YSYEKL. This TCR derives from a woman in her thirties in good health. This chain uses TRBV4-1 with TRBJ1-4; no reliable D call. What was sequenced was memory CD4+ T cells sorted from blood. Stated subset: CD45RA-negative fraction. CDR3 in DNA: TGCGCCAGCAGCCAAGGAACAGCAACTAATGAAAAACTGTTTTTT. This gives the protein CASSQGTATNEKLFF.